This note documents a single T cell receptor beta chain sequence. The antigen is unknown. This specimen comes from a study of T cell repertoires in cytomegalovirus infection. Study-level information: Recently identified HLA-C-restricted and well-studied HLA-B-restricted CMV epitopes were used. Public TCR beta signatures indicated both CMV infection and matching HLA type.

General study results and limits: Cumulative frequency of public TCR beta families picked out carriers of CMV plus the relevant HLA. There were HLA-C-restricted CMV-specific TCR beta clonotypes dominating the ex vivo response.

TCRdb recomputed calls from the reads with MiXCR, one row per CDR3 protein. The top ten clones hold approximately 12% of a sample with under 450,000 distinct CDR3 sequences, about a third of them seen once. Germline values: CDR1 LGHNA, CDR2 YSLEER. V was cut by 0 bases and J by 5 bases, with 13 bases left in between. This CDR3 is built from 15 residues. Sequenced here: cultured PBMCs, sampled from culture after CMV antigen stimulation. The chain combines TRBV4-3 with TRBJ1-2; D is perhaps TRBD1 (6 bases). The receptor was isolated from a human donor in good health (CMV status not recorded). Some clones in this sample may be carry-over from other donors' samples. CDR3 sequence reads: CASSQDFRTEYGYTF. For the CDR3, the DNA is TGCGCCAGCAGCCAAGATTTTAGGACAGAGTATGGCTACACCTTC.